This entry features one TCR beta chain sequence. The data belong to a study of blood T cell repertoires in COVID-19. Turning to the study itself: Material from acute and convalescent COVID-19 was sourced from the United States, Italy and Spain. From T cells, B-cell-depleted T cells, or PBMCs came the material, which was cDNA or gDNA.

Authors' methods: How many nucleated cells were present was estimated from reference gene primer amplification. Measured with immunoSEQ multiplex PCR; TCRdb has only the in-frame clones, and not every one. The V and J calls and the clone size are those of that table, but D and trimming were determined from the DNA. The sample consists of about 140,000 clones, roughly 84% of them appearing once. There are 15 residues in the CDR3. Trimming stripped 4 bases from V and 3 bases from J, with 16 bases between. Germline assignment: CDR1 LNHNV and CDR2 YYDKDF (reference sequence). The receptor was derived from a man between 25 and 39 years old with COVID-19, enrolled during active disease. The specimen sequenced was peripheral blood. The rearrangement links TRBV15 to TRBJ2-7; the D gene is possibly TRBD1 (6 bases). The CDR3 region is CATSMTGESFYEQYF. DNA for the CDR3: TGTGCCACCAGCATGACAGGAGAGTCTTTCTACGAGCAGTACTTC.